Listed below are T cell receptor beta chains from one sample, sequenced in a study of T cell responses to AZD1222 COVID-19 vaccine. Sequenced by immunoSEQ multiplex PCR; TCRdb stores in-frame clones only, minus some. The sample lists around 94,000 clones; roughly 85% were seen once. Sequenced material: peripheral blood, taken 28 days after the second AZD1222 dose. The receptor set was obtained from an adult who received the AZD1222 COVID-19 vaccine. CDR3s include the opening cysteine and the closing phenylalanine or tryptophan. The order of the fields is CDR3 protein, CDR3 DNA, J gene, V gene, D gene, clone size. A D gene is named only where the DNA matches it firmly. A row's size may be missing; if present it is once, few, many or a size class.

CASSWGQGGQPQHF,TGCGCCAGCAGCTGGGGACAGGGGGGACAGCCCCAGCATTTT,TRBJ1-5,TRBV5-1,TRBD1,NA
CASGPGRGSRSTDTQYF,TGTGCTAGTGGCCCCGGGAGAGGTTCCCGAAGCACAGATACGCAGTATTTT,TRBJ2-3,TRBV12-5,NA,NA
CATSDFGGAVNEQFF,TGTGCCACCAGTGATTTTGGCGGGGCGGTTAATGAGCAGTTCTTC,TRBJ2-1,TRBV24-1,NA,NA
CASSLRFGNTEAFF,TGTGCCAGCAGCCTTAGGTTTGGGAACACTGAAGCTTTCTTT,TRBJ1-1,TRBV7-8,NA,once
CASSLEAAQPHGYTF,TGTGCCAGCAGCTTGGAAGCAGCCCAGCCCCATGGCTACACCTTC,TRBJ1-2,TRBV5-4,NA,NA
CASSPHSGFQETQYF,TGTGCCAGTAGTCCGCATTCAGGGTTCCAAGAGACCCAGTACTTC,TRBJ2-5,TRBV19,NA,NA
CASSYGVAGLGLRGLYEQYF,TGTGCCAGCAGTTACGGGGTTGCGGGACTGGGCCTTCGGGGCCTCTACGAGCAGTACTTC,TRBJ2-7,TRBV6-2/TRBV6-3,NA,NA
CASSYRGNQPQHF,TGTGCCAGCAGTTATAGGGGAAATCAGCCCCAGCATTTT,TRBJ1-5,TRBV6-5,NA,NA
CASSLVWGTGELFF,TGTGCCAGCAGCTTAGTCTGGGGTACCGGGGAGCTGTTTTTT,TRBJ2-2,TRBV11-2,NA,NA
CASSLRTGMINGYTF,TGCGCCAGCAGCCTAAGGACAGGGATGATAAATGGCTACACCTTC,TRBJ1-2,TRBV4-3,TRBD1,NA
CASSRRSNEKLFF,TGTGCCAGCTCACGGCGGAGTAATGAAAAACTGTTTTTT,TRBJ1-4,TRBV18,NA,NA